The clone carrying this T cell receptor beta chain was counted between two and nine times. V dropped 6 bases and J dropped 4 bases, with 8 bases sitting between them. The CDR3 spans 12 residues. Germline lookup yields CDR1 MNHNS and CDR2 SASEGT. In making diagnoses, clinical symptoms, serum thyroxine and TRAb, thyroid ultrasound and orbital computed tomography were all used. The data derive from a study of T cells in Graves' hyperthyroidism and ophthalmopathy. The TCR beta CDR3 regions underwent amplification using RNA transcripts as the source. A first-round RT-PCR of the TCR CDR3 used the HTBI primer set. Each CDR3 protein is one row after TCRdb ran MiXCR on the multiplex PCR reads. Among fewer than 450,000 distinct CDR3 sequences listed, about a sixth were seen once.

Sequencing input: blood. This receptor was obtained from a woman aged 25 to 45 with Graves' hyperthyroidism that later progressed to Graves' ophthalmopathy. The rearrangement uses TRBV6-1 and TRBJ2-3; D assignment may be TRBD1 or TRBD2 (5 bases each). The CDR3 protein is CASRGDADTQYF. The DNA of the CDR3 is TGTGCCAGCAGGGGGGATGCAGATACGCAGTATTTT.